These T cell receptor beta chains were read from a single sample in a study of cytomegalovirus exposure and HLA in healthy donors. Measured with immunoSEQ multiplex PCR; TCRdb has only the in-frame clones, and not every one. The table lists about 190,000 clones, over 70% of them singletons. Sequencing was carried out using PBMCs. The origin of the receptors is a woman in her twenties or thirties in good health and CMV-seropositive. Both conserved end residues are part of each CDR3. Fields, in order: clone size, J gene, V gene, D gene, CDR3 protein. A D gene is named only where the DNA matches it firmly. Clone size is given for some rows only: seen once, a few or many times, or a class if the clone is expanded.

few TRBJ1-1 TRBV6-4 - CASSAGARTEAFF
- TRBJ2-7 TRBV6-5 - CASRAPRVGAYEQYF
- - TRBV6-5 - CATMQGPPYEQYF
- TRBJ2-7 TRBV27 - CASSLTTDYEQYF
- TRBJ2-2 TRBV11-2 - CASSLGRATGELFF
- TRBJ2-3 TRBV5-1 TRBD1 CASSPSTGTGRSTDTQYF
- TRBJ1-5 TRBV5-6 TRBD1 CASSRGLSGSNQPQHF
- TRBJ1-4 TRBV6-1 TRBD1 CASSEAPDRVEKLFF
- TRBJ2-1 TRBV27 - CASSSFGISYNEQFF
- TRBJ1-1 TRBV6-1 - CASSGTALNTEAFF
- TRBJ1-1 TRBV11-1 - CASSHQAMNTEAFF
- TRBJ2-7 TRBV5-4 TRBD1 CASSLYGRDRAYEQYF
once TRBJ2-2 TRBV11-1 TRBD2 CAPGGGSSREDTGELFF
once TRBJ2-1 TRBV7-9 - CASSPQSLSSYNEQFF
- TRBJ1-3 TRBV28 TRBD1 CASSSPGQAISGNTIYF
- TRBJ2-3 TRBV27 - CASSLLGVGPSTDTQYF
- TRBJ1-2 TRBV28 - CASSLYQATNYGYTF
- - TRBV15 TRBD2 CATSRELAGSYEQYF
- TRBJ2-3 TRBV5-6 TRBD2 CASTVRGVTDTQYF
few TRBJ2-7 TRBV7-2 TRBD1 CASSLSGQGAGEQYF
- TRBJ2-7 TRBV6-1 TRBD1 CASSDRQGTKQYF
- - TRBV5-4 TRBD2 CASSLGAGGGLNEQYF
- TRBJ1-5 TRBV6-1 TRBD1 CASSGQTGTGLVSNQPQHF
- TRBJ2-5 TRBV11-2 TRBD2 CASGKVAGGPAETQYF
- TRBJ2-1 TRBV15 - CATSRDSYNEQFF
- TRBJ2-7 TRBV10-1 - CASSEAYSYEQYF
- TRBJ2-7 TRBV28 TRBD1 CASSPGQGPFYEQYF
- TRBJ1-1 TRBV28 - CASSLDSPSNTEAFF
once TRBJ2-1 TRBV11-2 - CASSKLGRDFNEQFF
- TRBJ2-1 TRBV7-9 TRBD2 CASSGLAPSNEQFF
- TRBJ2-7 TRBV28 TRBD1 CASRPTRDRGYEQYF
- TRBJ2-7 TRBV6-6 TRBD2 CASSYTAGEPYEQCF
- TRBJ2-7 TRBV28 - CASTSVGEWSEQYF
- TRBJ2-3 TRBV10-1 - CASSESNFGLSTDTQYF
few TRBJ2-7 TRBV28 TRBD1 CASGSDRVNIYEQYF
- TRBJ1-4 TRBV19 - CASTGSSATNEKLFF
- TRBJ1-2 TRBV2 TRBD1 CASSSGTVSYGYTF
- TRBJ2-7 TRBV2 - CASSVSGYEQYF
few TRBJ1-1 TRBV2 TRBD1 CASSQTGTGPVAEAFF
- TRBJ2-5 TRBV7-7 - CASSLVGGETQYF
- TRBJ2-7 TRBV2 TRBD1 CASGQETYEQYF
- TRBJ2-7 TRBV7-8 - CASSRGTAAGGEQYF
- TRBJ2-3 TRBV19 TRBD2 CASSSAGGGDTQYF
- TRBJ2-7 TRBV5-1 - CASSLVSGPTYEQYF